This TCR beta chain emerged from a study of post-analysis software for immune sequencing data. General observations from the study: Included in a set of roughly five TRBV segments more frequent in patients than controls were TRBV5-6, TRBV5-1 and TRBV20-1.

Details on this clonotype: As yet, its antigen is unknown.

The CDR3 has 16 amino acids. Per germline, CDR1 MGHRA and CDR2 YSYEKL. Trimming removed 3 bases from V and 3 bases from J; junction bases left unmatched: 7. cDNA libraries of TCR beta carried unique molecular identifiers. MiXCR, applied by TCRdb to the PCR reads, yields one record per CDR3 protein. In the table there are 740,000 or so distinct CDR3 sequences, 53% of which are singletons. V and J are TRBV4-1 and TRBJ2-3, with 9 bases that match TRBD2. The receptor was derived from a girl aged 10 to 17 with multiple sclerosis. The specimen sequenced was blood. The CDR3 coding sequence is TGCGCCAGCAGCCACACTCCGGGACTAGCTACAGATACGCAGTATTTT. This sequence encodes CASSHTPGLATDTQYF.